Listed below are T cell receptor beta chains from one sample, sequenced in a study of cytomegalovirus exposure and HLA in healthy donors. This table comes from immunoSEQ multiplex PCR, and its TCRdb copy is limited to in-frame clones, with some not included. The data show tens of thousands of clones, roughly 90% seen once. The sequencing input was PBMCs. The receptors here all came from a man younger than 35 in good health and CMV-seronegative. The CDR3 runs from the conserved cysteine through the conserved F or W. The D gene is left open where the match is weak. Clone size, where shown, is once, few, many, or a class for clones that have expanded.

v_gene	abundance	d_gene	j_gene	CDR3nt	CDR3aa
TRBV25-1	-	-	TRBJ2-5	TGTGCCAGCAGTGTCGCTCTGGCCCAAGAGACCCAGTACTTC	CASSVALAQETQYF
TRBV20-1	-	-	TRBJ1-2	TGCAGTGCTAGGGAGCTTTATGGCTACACCTTC	CSARELYGYTF
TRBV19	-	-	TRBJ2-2	TGTGCCAGTAGTATATACGGACTCGGAAAACGTAACACCGGGGAGCTGTTTTTT	CASSIYGLGKRNTGELFF
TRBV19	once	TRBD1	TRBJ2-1	TGTGCCAGTAGCCCGTCGCCCGGGACAGTTTACAATGAGCAGTTCTTC	CASSPSPGTVYNEQFF
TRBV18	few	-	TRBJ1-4	TGTGCCAGCTCACCCGGGTTGAATGAAAAACTGTTTTTT	CASSPGLNEKLFF
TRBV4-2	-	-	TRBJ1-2	TGTGCCAGCAGCCAAGATTCGACGGGGAGAGGCTACACCTTC	CASSQDSTGRGYTF
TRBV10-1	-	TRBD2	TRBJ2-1	TGCGCCAGCAGTGTGGGCCGGGGGGGGCGTAACAATGAGCAGTTCTTC	CASSVGRGGRNNEQFF
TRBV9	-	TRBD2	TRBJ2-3	TGTGCCAGCAGCGCGGTACTAGCGGGAACTAGCACAGATACGCAGTATTTT	CASSAVLAGTSTDTQYF
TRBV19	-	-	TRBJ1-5	TGTGCCAGTAGCCCGGGAGGCAATCAGCCCCAGCATTTT	CASSPGGNQPQHF
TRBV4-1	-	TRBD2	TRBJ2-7	TGCGCCAGCAGCCAAGATCCGGCTAGCGGGAGCTCCTACGAGCAGTACTTC	CASSQDPASGSSYEQYF
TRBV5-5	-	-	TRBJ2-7	TGTGCCAGCAGCCCCGGCCCAAAACAGGGTGCCTACGAGCAGTACTTC	CASSPGPKQGAYEQYF
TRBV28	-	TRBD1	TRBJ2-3	TGTGCCAGCAGCTGGGACAGGGGCACAGATACGCAGTATTTT	CASSWDRGTDTQYF
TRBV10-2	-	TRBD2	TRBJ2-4	TGCGCCAGCAGTGAGGGGACTAGGCGGAACATTCAGTACTTC	CASSEGTRRNIQYF
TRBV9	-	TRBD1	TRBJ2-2	TGTGCCAGCAGCGGACGGGACAGGTCGAACACCGGGGAGCTGTTTTTT	CASSGRDRSNTGELFF
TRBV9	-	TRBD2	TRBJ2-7	TGTGCCAGCAGCGTGCGGGAGGGCTACGAGCAGTACTTC	CASSVREGYEQYF
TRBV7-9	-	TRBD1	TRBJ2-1	TGTGCCAGCAGCCCTACGGGACAGGGTACAAATGAGCAGTTCTTC	CASSPTGQGTNEQFF
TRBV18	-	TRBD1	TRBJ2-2	TGTGCCAGCTCTCGAACAGGGGGATACACCGGGGAGCTGTTTTTT	CASSRTGGYTGELFF
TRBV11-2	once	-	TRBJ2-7	TGTGCCAGCAGCTTAGTGTCGGACTACTTGGGGGAGCAGTACTTC	CASSLVSDYLGEQYF
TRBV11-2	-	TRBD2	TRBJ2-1	TGTGCCAGCAGCTTAGTAGCGGGGTCCGGGAATGAGCAGTTCTTC	CASSLVAGSGNEQFF
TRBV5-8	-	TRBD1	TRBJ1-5	TGTGCCAGCAGCAAGGACAGGGGATCCGCTAGCAATCAGCCCCAGCATTTT	CASSKDRGSASNQPQHF
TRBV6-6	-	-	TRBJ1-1	TGTGCCAGCAGTTACTCGGCGGCTGGGAACACTGAAGCTTTCTTT	CASSYSAAGNTEAFF
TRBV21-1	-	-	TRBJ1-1	TGTGCCAGCAGCAAAAGGGGACAGGGGGTTCCCTCGTGGACTGAAGCTTTCTTT	CASSKRGQGVPSWTEAFF
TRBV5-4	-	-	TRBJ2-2	TGTGCCAGCAGCTTGCCGGGATTCACCGGGGAGCTGTTTTTT	CASSLPGFTGELFF
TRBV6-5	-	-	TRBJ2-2	TGTGCCAGCAGTTACTCGAACGGCGGGGAGCTGTTTTTT	CASSYSNGGELFF
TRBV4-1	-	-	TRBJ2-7	TGCGCCAGCAGCTCAACGGTGGGGGCAGACCTCTACGAGCAGTACTTC	CASSSTVGADLYEQYF
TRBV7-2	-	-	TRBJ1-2	TGTGCCAGCAGCCCCAATATCGGCCAGGCTAACTATGGCTACACCTTC	CASSPNIGQANYGYTF
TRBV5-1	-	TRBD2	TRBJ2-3	TGCGCCAGCAGCTTGGGGACTAGCGGGGGGGTTGGAGAGCAGTATTTT	CASSLGTSGGVGEQYF
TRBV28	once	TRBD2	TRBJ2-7	TGTGCCGCAGGCCTGGGCGGGAGCTCCTACGAGCAGTACTTC	CAAGLGGSSYEQYF
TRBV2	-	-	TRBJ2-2	TGTGCCAGCCTTAACACCGGGGAGCTGTTTTTT	CASLNTGELFF
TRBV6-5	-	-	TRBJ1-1	TGTGCCAGCAGTTACGGGGGCGACATTTTGAACACTGAAGCTTTCTTT	CASSYGGDILNTEAFF
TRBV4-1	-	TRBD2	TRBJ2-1	TGCGCCAGCAGCCTTATGTTGTTCTCGGGGGGGCAGAATGAGCAGTTCTTC	CASSLMLFSGGQNEQFF
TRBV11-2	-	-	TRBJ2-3	TGTGCCAGCAGCTTAGGACTAGACGGCACAGATACGCAGTATTTT	CASSLGLDGTDTQYF
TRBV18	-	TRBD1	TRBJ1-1	TGTGCCAGCTCACCACGCAACAGGGGAAACACTGAAGCTTTCTTT	CASSPRNRGNTEAFF
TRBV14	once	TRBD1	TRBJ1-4	TGTGCCAGCAGCCGGTGGACAGGGGGTTATGAAAAACTGTTTTTT	CASSRWTGGYEKLFF
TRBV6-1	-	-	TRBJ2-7	TGTGCCAGCAGCCAAACGGACTACTACGAGCAGTACTTC	CASSQTDYYEQYF
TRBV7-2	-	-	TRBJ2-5	TGTGCCAGCAGCTGGGGCTACAGCCCTCGAGAGACCCAGTACTTC	CASSWGYSPRETQYF
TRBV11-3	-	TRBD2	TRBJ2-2	TGTGCCAGCAGCTTAGCTCAGGCTAGCGGGACTCAAAACACCGGGGAGCTGTTTTTT	CASSLAQASGTQNTGELFF
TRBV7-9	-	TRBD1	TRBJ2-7	TGTGCCAGCAGCTTAGGACAGGGCCACGAGCAGTACTTC	CASSLGQGHEQYF
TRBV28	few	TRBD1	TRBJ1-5	TGTGCCAGCAGTCCGAGGGGGCAGCTAAATCAGCCCCAGCATTTT	CASSPRGQLNQPQHF
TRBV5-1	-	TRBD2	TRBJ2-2	TGCGCCAGCGTCCCGACTAGCGGGAGCGCCGGGGAGCTGTTTTTT	CASVPTSGSAGELFF
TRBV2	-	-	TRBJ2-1	TGTGCCATAATACGGCTAGACGTCTACAATGAGCAGTTCTTC	CAIIRLDVYNEQFF
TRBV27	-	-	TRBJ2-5	TGTGCCAGCAGTCCCCACTCGGGAGCTGTCCAAGAGACCCAGTACTTC	CASSPHSGAVQETQYF
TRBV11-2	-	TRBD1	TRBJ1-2	TGTGCCAGCAGCACCTGGGACAGGGGATTTAGTAACTATGGCTACACCTTC	CASSTWDRGFSNYGYTF
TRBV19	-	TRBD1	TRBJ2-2	TGTGCCAGTAGTATGGGAGGCGGGACAGGGGGTTCCGGGGAGCTGTTTTTT	CASSMGGGTGGSGELFF
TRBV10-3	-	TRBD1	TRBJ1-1	TGTGCCATCAGTGAAGGGGACAGACCGAACACTGAAGCTTTCTTT	CAISEGDRPNTEAFF
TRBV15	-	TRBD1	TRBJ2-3	TGTGCCACCAGCAGAACAGGGGGAAGGACAGATACGCAGTATTTT	CATSRTGGRTDTQYF
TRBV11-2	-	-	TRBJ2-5	TGTGCCAGCAGCACCGGCGCGGGCCCGGGGGAGACCCAGTACTTC	CASSTGAGPGETQYF
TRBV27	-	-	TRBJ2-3	TGTGCCAGCAGCGCCCGCGCGACGGGAGACACAGATACGCAGTATTTT	CASSARATGDTDTQYF
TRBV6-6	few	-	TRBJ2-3	TGTGCCAGCAGACGGAGCTTCACAGATACGCAGTATTTT	CASRRSFTDTQYF
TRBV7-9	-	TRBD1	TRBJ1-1	TGTGCCAGCAGCCCCCAGGGGGGAAGGACTGAAGCTTTCTTT	CASSPQGGRTEAFF